Following are 5 T cell receptor beta chains from one sample sequenced in a study of cytomegalovirus exposure and HLA in healthy donors. The method was immunoSEQ multiplex PCR; TCRdb's version includes in-frame clones alone and lacks a portion of them. The sample includes about 330,000 clones, around 86% of them seen just once. Sequenced input: PBMCs. These receptors came from a woman between 18 and 29 years old in good health and CMV-seronegative.

The rearrangement uses TRBV6-5 and TRBJ2-2; D uncertain. Between the trimmed V and J ends, which lost 5 bases and 7 bases, there was a span of 5 bases. Germline CDR1 and CDR2: MNHEY and SVGAGI. The length of the CDR3 is 11 residues. CDR3 sequence reads: CASSPGGELFF. The CDR3 DNA reads as TGTGCCAGCAGTCCCGGCGGGGAGCTGTTTTTT.

Regarding this clone: This specimen includes other DNA sequences encoding the same CDR3. V gene TRBV18 combines with J gene TRBJ1-2, with 9 bases matching TRBD1. V was pared by 6 bases and J by 3 bases, with 2 bases of the junction left unmatched. The CDR3 runs to 13 residues. Germline V gene sequence: CDR1 KGHSH, CDR2 LQKENI. The CDR3 spells CASSRDRDYGYTF. The DNA of the CDR3 is TGTGCCAGCTCCCGGGACAGGGACTATGGCTACACCTTC.

The CDR3 DNA sequence: TGTGCCAGCAGCGTAGTAGGGAGACTAGCGGGAGGTAATGAGCAGTTCTTC. Translation: CASSVVGRLAGGNEQFF. The rearrangement links TRBV9 to TRBJ2-1; 13 nucleotides align to TRBD2. Trimming cost V 0 bases and J 7 bases; bases outside gene matches: 7. This CDR3 has 17 residues. Germline CDR1 is SGDLS and CDR2 is YYNGEE.

The rearrangement joins TRBV9 to TRBJ2-7, with 7 bases lining up with TRBD2. There are 16 residues in the CDR3. Losses at the gene ends were 0 bases for V and 3 bases for J; bases not matched to a gene: 9. CDR1 and CDR2 (germline): SGDLS, YYNGEE. CDR3 region: CASSVGEVAGYYEQYF. The CDR3 DNA is TGTGCCAGCAGCGTAGGTGAAGTAGCGGGCTACTACGAGCAGTACTTC.

This clone appeared once. This sample includes further DNA sequences coding for the same CDR3. This chain joins TRBV19 and TRBJ2-7; the match to TRBD2 covers 7 bases. From germline, CDR1 is LNHDA and CDR2 SQIVND (reference sequence). The CDR3 sequence is 12 residues long. Trimming at V came to 4 bases and at J to 3 bases, leaving 0 bases not matched to a gene. CDR3 protein: CASSSGSYEQYF. The CDR3 nucleotides are TGTGCCAGTAGTAGCGGGAGCTACGAGCAGTACTTC.